The present T cell receptor beta chain was sequenced within a study of blood T cell repertoires in COVID-19. Background on the study: Some COVID-19 samples were acute and others convalescent; all came from the United States, Italy and Spain. From T cells, B-cell-depleted T cells, or PBMCs came the material, which was cDNA or gDNA.

CDR3 length equals 13 residues. Germline V gene sequence: CDR1 SGHVS, CDR2 FQNEAQ. V lost 5 bases and J lost 7, with 11 bases in between. Per the original methods: How many nucleated cells were present was estimated from reference gene primer amplification. Sequencing used immunoSEQ multiplex PCR; TCRdb keeps in-frame clones, though not all of them. V and J calls and clone size are those listed in that table; D and trimming were worked out from the DNA. The sample consists of more than 140,000 clones, under 85% of them appearing once. J is TRBJ2-2 and V is TRBV7-8; perhaps TRBD2 as D (5 bases). This receptor was identified in a human donor in a cohort sampled during active COVID-19. Sequenced: peripheral blood. The CDR3, as DNA: TGTGCCAGCAGCGTCGGACTGGGCGGGGAGCTGTTTTTT. It encodes CASSVGLGGELFF.